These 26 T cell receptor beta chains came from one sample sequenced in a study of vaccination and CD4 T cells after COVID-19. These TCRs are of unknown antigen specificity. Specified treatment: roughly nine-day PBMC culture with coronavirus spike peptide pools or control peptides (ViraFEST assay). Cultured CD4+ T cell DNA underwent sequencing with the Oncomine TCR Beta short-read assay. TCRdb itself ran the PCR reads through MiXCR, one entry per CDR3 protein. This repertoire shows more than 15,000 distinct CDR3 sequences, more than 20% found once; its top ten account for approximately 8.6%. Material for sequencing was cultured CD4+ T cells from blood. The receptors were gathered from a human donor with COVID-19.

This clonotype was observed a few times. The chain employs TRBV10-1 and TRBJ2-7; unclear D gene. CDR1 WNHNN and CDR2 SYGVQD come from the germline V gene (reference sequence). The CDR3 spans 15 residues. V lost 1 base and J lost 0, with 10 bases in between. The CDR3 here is CASSELGSLSYEQYF. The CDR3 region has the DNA TGCGCCAGCAGTGAGTTGGGCAGCCTCTCCTACGAGCAGTACTTC.

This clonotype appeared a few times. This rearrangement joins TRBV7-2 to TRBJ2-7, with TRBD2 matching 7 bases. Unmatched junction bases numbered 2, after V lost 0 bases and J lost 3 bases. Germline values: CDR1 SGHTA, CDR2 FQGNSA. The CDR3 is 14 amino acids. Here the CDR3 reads CASSLAGGGYEQYF. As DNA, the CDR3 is TGTGCCAGCAGCTTAGCGGGGGGGGGCTACGAGCAGTACTTC.

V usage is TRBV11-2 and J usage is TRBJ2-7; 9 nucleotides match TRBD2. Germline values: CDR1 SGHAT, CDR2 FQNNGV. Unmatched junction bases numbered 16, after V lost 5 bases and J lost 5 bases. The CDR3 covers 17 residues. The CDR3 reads CASSPPAGGPLPNEQYF. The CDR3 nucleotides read TGTGCCAGCAGCCCTCCTGCGGGGGGGCCCCTTCCCAACGAGCAGTACTTC. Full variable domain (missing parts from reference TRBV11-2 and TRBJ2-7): EAGVAQSPRYKIIEKRQSVAFWCNPISGHATLYWYQQILGQGPKLLIQFQNNGVVDDSQLPKDRFSAERLKGVDSTLKIQPAKLEDSAVYLCASSPPAGGPLPNEQYFGPGTRLTVT.

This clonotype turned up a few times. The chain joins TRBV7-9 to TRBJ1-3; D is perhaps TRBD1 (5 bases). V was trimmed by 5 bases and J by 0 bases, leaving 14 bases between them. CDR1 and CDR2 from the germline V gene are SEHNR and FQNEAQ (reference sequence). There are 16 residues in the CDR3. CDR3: CASSNPGGISGNTIYF. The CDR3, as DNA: TGTGCCAGCAGCAACCCCGGGGGGATCTCTGGAAACACCATATATTTT.

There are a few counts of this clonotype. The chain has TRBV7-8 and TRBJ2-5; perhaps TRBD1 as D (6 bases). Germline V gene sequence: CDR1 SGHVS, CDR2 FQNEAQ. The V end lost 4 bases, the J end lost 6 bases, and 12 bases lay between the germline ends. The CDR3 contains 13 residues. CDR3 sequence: CASSSEQGQTQYF. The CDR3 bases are TGTGCCAGCAGCTCCGAACAGGGCCAGACCCAGTACTTC.

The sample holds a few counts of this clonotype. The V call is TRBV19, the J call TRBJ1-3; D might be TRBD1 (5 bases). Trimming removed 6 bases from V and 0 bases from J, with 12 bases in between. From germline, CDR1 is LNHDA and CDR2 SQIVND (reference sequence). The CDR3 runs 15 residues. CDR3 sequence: CASRPQGLSGNTIYF. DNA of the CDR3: TGTGCCAGTAGACCGCAGGGACTCTCTGGAAACACCATATATTTT. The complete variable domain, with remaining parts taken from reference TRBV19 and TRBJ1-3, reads DGGITQSPKYLFRKEGQNVTLSCEQNLNHDAMYWYRQDPGQGLRLIYYSQIVNDFQKGDIAEGYSVSREKKESFPLTVTSAQKNPTAFYLCASRPQGLSGNTIYFGEGSWLTVV.

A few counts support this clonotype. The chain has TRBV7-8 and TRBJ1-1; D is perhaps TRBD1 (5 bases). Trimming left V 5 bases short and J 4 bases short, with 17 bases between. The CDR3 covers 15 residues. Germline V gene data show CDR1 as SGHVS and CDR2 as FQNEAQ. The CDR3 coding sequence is TGTGCCAGCAGCAGAAGACAGACTCGTGCCACTGAAGCTTTCTTT. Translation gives CASSRRQTRATEAFF.

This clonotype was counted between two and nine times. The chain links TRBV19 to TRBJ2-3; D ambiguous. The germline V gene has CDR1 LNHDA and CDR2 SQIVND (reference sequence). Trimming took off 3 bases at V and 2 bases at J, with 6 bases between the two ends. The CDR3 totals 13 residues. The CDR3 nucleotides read TGTGCCAGTAGTATCAGAGACACAGATACGCAGTATTTT. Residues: CASSIRDTDTQYF.

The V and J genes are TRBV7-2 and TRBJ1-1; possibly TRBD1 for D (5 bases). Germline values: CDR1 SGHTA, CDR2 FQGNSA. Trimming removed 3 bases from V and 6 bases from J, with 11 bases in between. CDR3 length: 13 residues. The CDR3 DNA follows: TGTGCCAGCAGCTTGGGGGAGACACCTGAAGCTTTCTTT. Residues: CASSLGETPEAFF.

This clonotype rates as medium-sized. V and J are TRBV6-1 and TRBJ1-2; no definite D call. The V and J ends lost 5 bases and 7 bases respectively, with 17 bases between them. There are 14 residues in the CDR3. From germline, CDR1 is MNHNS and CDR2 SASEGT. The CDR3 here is CASSNQVRIGGYTF. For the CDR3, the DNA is TGTGCCAGCAGTAATCAGGTTCGGATTGGTGGCTACACCTTC.

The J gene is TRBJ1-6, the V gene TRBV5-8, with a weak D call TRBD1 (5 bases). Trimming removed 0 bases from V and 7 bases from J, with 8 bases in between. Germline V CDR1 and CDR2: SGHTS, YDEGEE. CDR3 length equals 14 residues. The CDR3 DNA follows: TGTGCCAGCAGCTTGGTTGGGACCAATTCACCCCTCCACTTT. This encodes CASSLVGTNSPLHF. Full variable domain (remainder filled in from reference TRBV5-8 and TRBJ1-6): EAGVTQSPTHLIKTRGQQATLRCSPISGHTSVYWYQQALGLGLQFLLWYDEGEERNRGNFPPRFSGRQFPNYSSELNVNALELEDSALYLCASSLVGTNSPLHFGNGTRLTVT.

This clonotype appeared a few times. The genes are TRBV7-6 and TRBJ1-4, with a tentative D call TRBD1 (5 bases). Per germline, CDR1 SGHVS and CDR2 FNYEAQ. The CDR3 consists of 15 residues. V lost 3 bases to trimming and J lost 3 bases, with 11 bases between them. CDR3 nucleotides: TGTGCCAGCAGCTTCCGGGACGGCCCTAATGAAAAACTGTTTTTT. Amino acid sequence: CASSFRDGPNEKLFF.

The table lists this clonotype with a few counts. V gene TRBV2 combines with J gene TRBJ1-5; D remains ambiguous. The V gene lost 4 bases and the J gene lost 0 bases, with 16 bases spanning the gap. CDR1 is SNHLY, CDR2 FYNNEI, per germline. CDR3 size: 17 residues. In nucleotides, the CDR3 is TGTGCCAGCAGTGGGAATGGGCAGACGTATAGCAATCAGCCCCAGCATTTT. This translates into CASSGNGQTYSNQPQHF.

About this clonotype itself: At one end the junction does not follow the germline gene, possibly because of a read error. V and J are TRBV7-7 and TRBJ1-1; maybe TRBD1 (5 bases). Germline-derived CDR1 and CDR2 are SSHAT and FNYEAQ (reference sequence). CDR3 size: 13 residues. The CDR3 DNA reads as TGTGCTAGCAGCTTAGTGCAGGGTACTGAAGCTTTCTTT. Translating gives CASSLVQGTEAFF.

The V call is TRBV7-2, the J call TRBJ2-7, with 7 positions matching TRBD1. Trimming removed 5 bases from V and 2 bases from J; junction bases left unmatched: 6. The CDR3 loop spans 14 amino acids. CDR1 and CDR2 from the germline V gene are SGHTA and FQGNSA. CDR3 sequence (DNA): TGTGCCAGCAGCCCCGACAGGGCCCCCTACGAGCAGTACTTC. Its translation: CASSPDRAPYEQYF.

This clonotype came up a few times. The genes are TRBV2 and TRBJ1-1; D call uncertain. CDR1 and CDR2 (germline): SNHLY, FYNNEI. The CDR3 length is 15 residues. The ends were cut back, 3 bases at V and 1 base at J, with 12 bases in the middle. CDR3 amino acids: CASSEAGPPNTEAFF. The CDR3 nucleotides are TGTGCCAGCAGTGAGGCCGGGCCCCCGAACACTGAAGCTTTCTTT.

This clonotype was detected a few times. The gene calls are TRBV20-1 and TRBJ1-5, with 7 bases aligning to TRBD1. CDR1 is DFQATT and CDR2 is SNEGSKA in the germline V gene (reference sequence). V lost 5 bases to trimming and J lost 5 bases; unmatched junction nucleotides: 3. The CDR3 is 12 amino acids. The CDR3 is CSAAQGDQPQHF. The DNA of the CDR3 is TGCAGTGCTGCGCAGGGGGATCAGCCCCAGCATTTT.

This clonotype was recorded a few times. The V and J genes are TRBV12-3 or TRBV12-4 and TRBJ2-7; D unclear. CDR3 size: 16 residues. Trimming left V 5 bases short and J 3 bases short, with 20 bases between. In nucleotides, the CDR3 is TGTGCCAGCAGTGTGGCCTCTTCAGCCCTAATCTACGAGCAGTACTTC. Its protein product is CASSVASSALIYEQYF.

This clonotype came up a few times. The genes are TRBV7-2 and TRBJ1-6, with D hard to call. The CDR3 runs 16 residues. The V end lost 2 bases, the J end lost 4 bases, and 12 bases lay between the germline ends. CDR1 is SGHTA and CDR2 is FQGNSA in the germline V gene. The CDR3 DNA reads TGTGCCAGCAGCTTACTTGGGGAAGGGTATAATTCACCCCTCCACTTT. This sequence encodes CASSLLGEGYNSPLHF.

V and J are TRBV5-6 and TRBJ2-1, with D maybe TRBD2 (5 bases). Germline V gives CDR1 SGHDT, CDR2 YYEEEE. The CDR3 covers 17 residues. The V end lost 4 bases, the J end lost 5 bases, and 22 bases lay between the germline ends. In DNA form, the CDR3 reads TGTGCCAGCAGCCGGAAACCCCACGGAGGAGCAGACAATGAGCAGTTCTTC. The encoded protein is CASSRKPHGGADNEQFF.

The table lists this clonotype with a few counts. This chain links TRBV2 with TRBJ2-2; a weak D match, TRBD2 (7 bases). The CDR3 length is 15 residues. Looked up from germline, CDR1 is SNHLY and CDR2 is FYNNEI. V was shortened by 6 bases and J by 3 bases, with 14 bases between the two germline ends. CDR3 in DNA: TGTGCCAGCAGGGGGGGGCAGGGGTACACCGGGGAGCTGTTTTTT. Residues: CASRGGQGYTGELFF. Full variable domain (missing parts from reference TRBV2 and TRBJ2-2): EPEVTQTPSHQVTQMGQEVILRCVPISNHLYFYWYRQILGQKVEFLVSFYNNEISEKSEIFDDQFSVERPDGSNFTLKIRSTKLEDSAMYFCASRGGQGYTGELFFGEGSRLTVL.

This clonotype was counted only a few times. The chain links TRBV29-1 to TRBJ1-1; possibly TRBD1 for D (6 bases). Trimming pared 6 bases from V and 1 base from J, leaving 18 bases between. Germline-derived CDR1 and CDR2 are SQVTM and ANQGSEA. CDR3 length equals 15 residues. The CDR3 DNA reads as TGCAGCGTCGCGAGGGACATTCAAAGGAACACTGAAGCTTTCTTT. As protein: CSVARDIQRNTEAFF.

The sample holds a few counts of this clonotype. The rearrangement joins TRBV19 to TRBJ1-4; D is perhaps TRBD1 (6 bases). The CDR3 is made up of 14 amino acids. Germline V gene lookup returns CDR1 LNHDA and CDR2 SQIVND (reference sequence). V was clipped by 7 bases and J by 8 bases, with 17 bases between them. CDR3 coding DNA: TGTGCCAGTACTCGACAGGACTCAGGCGAAAAACTGTTTTTT. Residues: CASTRQDSGEKLFF.

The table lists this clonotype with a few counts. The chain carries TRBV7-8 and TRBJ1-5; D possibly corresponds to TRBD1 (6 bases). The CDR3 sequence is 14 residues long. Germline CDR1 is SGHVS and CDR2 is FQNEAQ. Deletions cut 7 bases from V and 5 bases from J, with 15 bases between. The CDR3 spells CASTKGGGYQPQHF. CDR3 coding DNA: TGTGCCAGCACTAAGGGGGGGGGCTATCAGCCCCAGCATTTT.

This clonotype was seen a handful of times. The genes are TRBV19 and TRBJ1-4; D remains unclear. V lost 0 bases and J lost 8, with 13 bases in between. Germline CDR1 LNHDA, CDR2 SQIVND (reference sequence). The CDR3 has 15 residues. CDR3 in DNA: TGTGCCAGTAGTATAGATCTCGGTAGGGAGGAAAAACTGTTTTTT. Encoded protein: CASSIDLGREEKLFF.

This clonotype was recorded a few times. For the CDR3, the DNA is TGTGCCAGCAGCTTAGAGTCCTACACTGAAGCTTTCTTT. Translation gives CASSLESYTEAFF. The chain couples TRBV11-3 to TRBJ1-1; D gene unclear. The CDR3 has 13 amino acids. The germline V and J ends were trimmed by 0 bases and 3 bases, with 5 bases remaining between them. Germline assignment: CDR1 SGHNT and CDR2 YENEEA.